This TCR beta chain was recovered during a study of post-analysis software for immune sequencing data. Background on the study: Patients had relapsing-remitting, secondary progressive or progressive-relapsing multiple sclerosis; some lacked subtype. The study, taken as a whole, reports: Controls had significantly higher normalized Chao1 diversity than multiple sclerosis patients.

There are many counts of this clonotype. The antigen remains unidentified. The TCR beta cDNA libraries contained unique molecular identifiers. TCRdb independently ran MiXCR on the PCR reads; one entry per CDR3 protein. The sample records hundreds of thousands of distinct CDR3 sequences, 25% to 30% being singletons. Input material: blood. This TCR was recovered from a girl aged 5 to 17 with multiple sclerosis.

The CDR3 bases are TGTGCCAGCAGTGAGGGGGGGACTAGCCTGCTTAGAGATACGCAGTATTTT. Protein: CASSEGGTSLLRDTQYF. The chain employs TRBV25-1 and TRBJ2-3, with 9 positions matching TRBD2. V shed 3 bases, J shed 5 bases, and the junction held 12 bases outside the gene matches. The CDR3 loop spans 17 amino acids. Germline V CDR1 and CDR2: MGHDK, SYGVNS.